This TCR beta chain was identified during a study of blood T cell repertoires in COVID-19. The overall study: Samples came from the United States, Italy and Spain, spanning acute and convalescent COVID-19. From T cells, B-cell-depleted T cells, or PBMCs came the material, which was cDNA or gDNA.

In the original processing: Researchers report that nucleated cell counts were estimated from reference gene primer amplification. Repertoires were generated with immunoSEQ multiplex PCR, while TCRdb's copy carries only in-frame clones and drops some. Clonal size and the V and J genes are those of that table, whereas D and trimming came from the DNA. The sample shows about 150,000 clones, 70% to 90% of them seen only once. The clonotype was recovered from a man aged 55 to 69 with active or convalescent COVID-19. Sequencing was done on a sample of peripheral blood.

As DNA, the CDR3 is TGTGCCAGCAGAGGGACAGGGGGCATAAGGAGCTACAATGAGCAGTTCTTC. It codes for CASRGTGGIRSYNEQFF. This chain joins TRBV28 and TRBJ2-1; 12 nucleotides match TRBD1. V lost 6 bases, J lost 3 bases, and 9 bases stayed unmatched. In germline, CDR1 is MDHEN, CDR2 SYDVKM. This CDR3 comprises 17 residues.